These T cell receptor beta chains were read from a single sample in a study of regulatory T cells in long-lasting Graves disease. TCRdb recomputed calls from the multiplex PCR reads with MiXCR, one row per CDR3 protein. This repertoire shows roughly 400,000 distinct CDR3 sequences, under 25% found once; its top ten account for more than 13%. The material sequenced was peripheral blood mononuclear cells (PBMCs), taken when the disease was refractory, from a patient treated with antithyroid drugs. All receptors come from a female donor with Graves disease. CDR3s leave out the opening cysteine and the closing phenylalanine or tryptophan.

v_gene	j_gene	CDR3aa
TRBV2	TRBJ2-1	ASSEYALPKNEQF
TRBV25-1	TRBJ2-7	ASTGASYEQY
TRBV18	TRBJ2-5	ANSKEEDENPQETQY
TRBV5-1	TRBJ2-7	ASSSTTRTVEQY
TRBV14	TRBJ1-2	ASSHGGNYGYT
TRBV28	TRBJ1-5	ASTESPENQPQH
TRBV28	TRBJ2-7	ASSLYLSGTATYEQY
TRBV3-1	TRBJ1-4	ASSQASQQNNGKLF
TRBV9	TRBJ2-7	ASSVSGGPSYEQY
TRBV2	TRBJ2-3	ASVRNLGSGYTDTQY
TRBV5-1	TRBJ2-7	ASSLEGTSGSYEQY
TRBV14	TRBJ2-1	ASSQERGQGEF
TRBV11-2	TRBJ1-1	ASSLVGLASEAF
TRBV20-1	TRBJ2-7	SAWDRGRNEQY
TRBV3-1	TRBJ1-5	ASSQGALGTGGRQPQH
TRBV14	TRBJ1-5	ASSQDENQPQH
TRBV6-1	TRBJ2-2	ASSPLMETGELF
TRBV12-3/TRBV12-4	TRBJ2-7	ASSLMGGEQY
TRBV5-1	TRBJ2-7	ASSLEEGTPYEQY
TRBV10-3	TRBJ2-2	AISDLAGGSTGELF
TRBV30	TRBJ2-7	AWNPRLAGKYEQY
TRBV18	TRBJ1-2	ASSTTYGGEDYGYT
TRBV2	TRBJ2-7	ASLTGTFYEQY
TRBV4-1	TRBJ1-4	ASSQARVEKLF
TRBV20-1	TRBJ1-5	SASRGRQPQH
TRBV3-1	TRBJ2-6	ASSQAGSGANVLT
TRBV28	TRBJ1-1	ASSPRTRWTEAF
TRBV20-1	TRBJ2-1	SVFANEQF
TRBV7-9	TRBJ2-5	ASSIGTSAQETQY
TRBV2	TRBJ2-5	ASPRREGRETQY
TRBV3-1	TRBJ1-3	ASSQETGRRNTIY
TRBV25-1	TRBJ1-1	ASSVRDRGTEAF
TRBV27	TRBJ2-1	ATHRYNEQF
TRBV6-1	TRBJ2-1	ASSEGGLAGRLNEQF
TRBV10-3	TRBJ1-5	AISEGRNQPQH
TRBV29-1	TRBJ2-3	SVFDGGTDTQY
TRBV7-3	TRBJ2-3	ASSAGTGTTDTQY
TRBV29-1	TRBJ1-3	SVVDGRPDEGGNTIY
TRBV28	TRBJ1-1	ASSLGTAGRMNTEAF
TRBV15	TRBJ2-2	ATSRDAVGYTGELF
TRBV9	TRBJ1-4	ASSVGPLNEKLF